This T cell receptor beta chain was retrieved from a study of OX40 agonist ivuxolimab in advanced cancers. Study results and caveats: Dose levels from 0.1 to 3.0 mg/kg saw CD4+ and CD8+ blood T cells expand clonally by week 6.

In regard to this clone: What it binds is unknown.

Baseline was the first blood sampling point, followed by cycle 4 day 1 and cycle 7 day 1. Measured with immunoSEQ multiplex PCR; TCRdb has only the in-frame clones, and not every one. The table records around 20,000 clones, 88% of them present only once. Trimming pared 8 bases from V and 5 bases from J, leaving 21 bases between. The germline CDR1 and CDR2 sequences are MNHEY and SMNVEV (reference sequence). This CDR3 has 15 residues. The rearrangement uses TRBV27 and TRBJ1-1, with TRBD1 as a possible D gene (5 bases). The origin of this receptor is an adult with an advanced solid tumor such as melanoma, head and neck, liver or kidney cancer. The source material was CD4+ or CD8+ T cells sorted from blood, sampled in a trial of the OX40 agonist ivuxolimab. In DNA, the CDR3 is TGTGCCAGCGGGTCCCTTCGGGGGATGAGTACTGAAGCTTTCTTT. It codes for CASGSLRGMSTEAFF.